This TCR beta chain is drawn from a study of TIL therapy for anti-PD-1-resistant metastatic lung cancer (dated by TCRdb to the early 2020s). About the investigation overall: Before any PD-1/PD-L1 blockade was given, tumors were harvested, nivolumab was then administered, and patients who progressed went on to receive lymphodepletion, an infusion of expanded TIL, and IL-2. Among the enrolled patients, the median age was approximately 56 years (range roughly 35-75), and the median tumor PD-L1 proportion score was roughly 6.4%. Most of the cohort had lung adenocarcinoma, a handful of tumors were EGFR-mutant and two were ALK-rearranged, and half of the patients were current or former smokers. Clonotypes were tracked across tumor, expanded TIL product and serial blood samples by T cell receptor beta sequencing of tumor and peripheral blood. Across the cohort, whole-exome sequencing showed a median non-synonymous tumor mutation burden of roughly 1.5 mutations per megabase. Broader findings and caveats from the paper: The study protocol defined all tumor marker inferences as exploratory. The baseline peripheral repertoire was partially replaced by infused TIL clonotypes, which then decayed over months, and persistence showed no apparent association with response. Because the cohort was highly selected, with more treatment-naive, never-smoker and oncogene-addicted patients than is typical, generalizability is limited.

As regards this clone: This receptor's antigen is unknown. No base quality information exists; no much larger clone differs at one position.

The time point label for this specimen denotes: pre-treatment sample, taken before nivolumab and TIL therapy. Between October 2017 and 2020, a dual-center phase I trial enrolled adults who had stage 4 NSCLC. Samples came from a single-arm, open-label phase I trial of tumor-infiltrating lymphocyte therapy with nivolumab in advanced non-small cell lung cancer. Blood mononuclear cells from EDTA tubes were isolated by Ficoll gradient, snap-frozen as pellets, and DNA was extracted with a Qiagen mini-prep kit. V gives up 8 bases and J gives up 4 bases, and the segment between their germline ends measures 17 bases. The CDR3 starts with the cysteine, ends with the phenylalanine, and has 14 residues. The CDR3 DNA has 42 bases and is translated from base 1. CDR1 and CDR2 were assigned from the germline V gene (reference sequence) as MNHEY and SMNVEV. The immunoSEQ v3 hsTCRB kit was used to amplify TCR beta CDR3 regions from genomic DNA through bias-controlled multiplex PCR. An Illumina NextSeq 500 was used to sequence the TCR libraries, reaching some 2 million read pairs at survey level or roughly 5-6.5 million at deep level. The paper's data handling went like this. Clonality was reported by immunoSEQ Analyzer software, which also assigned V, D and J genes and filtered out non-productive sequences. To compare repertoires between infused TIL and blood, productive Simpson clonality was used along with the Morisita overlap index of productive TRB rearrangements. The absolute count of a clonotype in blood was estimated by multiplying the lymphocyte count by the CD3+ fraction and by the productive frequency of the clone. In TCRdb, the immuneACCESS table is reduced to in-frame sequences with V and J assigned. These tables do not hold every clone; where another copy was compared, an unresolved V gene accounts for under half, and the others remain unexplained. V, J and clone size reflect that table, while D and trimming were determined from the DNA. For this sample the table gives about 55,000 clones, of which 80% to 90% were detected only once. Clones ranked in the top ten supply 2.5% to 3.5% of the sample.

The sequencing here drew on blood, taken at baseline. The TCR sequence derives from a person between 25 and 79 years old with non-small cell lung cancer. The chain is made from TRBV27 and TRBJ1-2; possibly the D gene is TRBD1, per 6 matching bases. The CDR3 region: CASRYAGTTYGYTF. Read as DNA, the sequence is TGTGCCAGCCGATACGCAGGGACAACCTATGGCTACACCTTC.